One and the same sample provided the 3 T cell receptor beta chains below, sequenced in a study of OX40 agonist ivuxolimab in advanced cancers. Assay used: immunoSEQ multiplex PCR; TCRdb lists only in-frame clones, some missing. In the table there are about 26,000 clones, around 79% of which are singletons. Specimen: CD4+ or CD8+ T cells sorted from blood, collected in a trial of the OX40 agonist ivuxolimab. The source of these receptors is an adult with an advanced solid tumor such as melanoma, head and neck, liver or kidney cancer.

This chain uses TRBV11-3 with TRBJ2-7; TRBD1 agrees at 9 bases. CDR3 length: 13 residues. The V gene's germline CDR1 is SGHNT and CDR2 YENEEA. J gave up 4 bases and V 6 bases, and 4 bases lay outside the gene matches. The CDR3 here is CASSNRGRYEQYF. The CDR3 DNA reads as TGTGCCAGCAGTAACAGGGGGCGTTACGAGCAGTACTTC.

CDR3 region: CASSQVRGYPYEQYF. CDR3 in DNA: TGCGCCAGCAGCCAAGTGCGCGGTTACCCCTACGAGCAGTACTTC. V gene TRBV4-1 combines with J gene TRBJ2-7; D uncertain. The CDR3 sequence is 15 residues long. Trimming shortened V by 1 base and J by 2 bases, and 12 bases separated the two germline ends. CDR1 and CDR2 from the germline V gene are MGHRA and YSYEKL.

This clone was picked up one time. The J gene is TRBJ1-5, the V gene TRBV9, with D unclear. V lost 0 bases and J 0 bases, leaving 7 bases between the germline ends. The CDR3 runs 15 residues. Per the germline V gene, CDR1 is SGDLS and CDR2 is YYNGEE. The CDR3 bases are TGTGCCAGCAGCGTAGAAGGGTTTAGCAATCAGCCCCAGCATTTT. Residues: CASSVEGFSNQPQHF.